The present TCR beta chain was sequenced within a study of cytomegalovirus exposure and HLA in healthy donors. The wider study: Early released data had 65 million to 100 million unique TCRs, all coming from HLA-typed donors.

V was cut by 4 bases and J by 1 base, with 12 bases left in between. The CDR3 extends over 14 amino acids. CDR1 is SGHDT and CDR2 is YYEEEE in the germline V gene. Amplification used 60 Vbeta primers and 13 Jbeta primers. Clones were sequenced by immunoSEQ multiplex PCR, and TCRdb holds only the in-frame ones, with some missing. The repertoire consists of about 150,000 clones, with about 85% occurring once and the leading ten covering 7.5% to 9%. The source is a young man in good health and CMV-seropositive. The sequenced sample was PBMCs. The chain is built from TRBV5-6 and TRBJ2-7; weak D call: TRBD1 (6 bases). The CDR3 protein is CASSMTGTSYEQYF. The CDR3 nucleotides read TGTGCCAGCAGCATGACAGGTACTTCCTACGAGCAGTACTTC.